One sample yielded the 17 T cell receptor beta chains listed below, sequenced in a study of siplizumab effects on memory and regulatory T cells. This table comes from immunoSEQ multiplex PCR, and its TCRdb copy is limited to in-frame clones, with some not included. The sample lists 98,000 or so clones, roughly 92% occurring once. Sample: Tregs sorted from blood. The receptors were gathered from a human donor in good health.

This chain connects TRBV27 to TRBJ2-7; 9 positions match TRBD1. The length of the CDR3 is 13 residues. The V and J ends lost 8 bases and 6 bases, in that order; junction bases with no gene match: 8. Germline V CDR1 and CDR2: MNHEY, SMNVEV (reference sequence). The CDR3 DNA follows: TGTGCCAGCCACCCCGGGACAGGGAGCGAGCAGTACTTC. Amino acid sequence: CASHPGTGSEQYF.

The rearrangement uses TRBV10-3 and TRBJ1-2; TRBD1 matches at 9 bases. The germline gives CDR1 ENHRY, CDR2 SYGVKD. Trimming took 11 bases from V and 6 from J; bases not matched to a gene: 7. This CDR3 contains 12 residues. The CDR3 spells CASEGTGNGYTF. CDR3 in DNA: TGTGCCTCCGAGGGGACAGGGAATGGCTACACCTTC.

The gene calls are TRBV14 and TRBJ2-5, with 9 nucleotides matching TRBD2. V dropped 2 bases and J dropped 1; count of bases not matched to a gene: 8. Germline values: CDR1 SGHDN, CDR2 FVKESK. The CDR3 spans 17 residues. The CDR3 loop reads CASSQNRVAGVQETQYF. DNA for the CDR3: TGTGCCAGCAGCCAAAACAGAGTAGCGGGGGTCCAAGAGACCCAGTACTTC.

The chain is built from TRBV7-2 and TRBJ2-1; 11 nucleotides align to TRBD2. This CDR3 region has 15 residues. Germline V gives CDR1 SGHTA, CDR2 FQGNSA. Unmatched junction bases numbered 2, after V lost 6 bases and J lost 1 base. The CDR3 region is CASSRTSGSYNEQFF. CDR3 nucleotide sequence: TGTGCCAGCAGTCGGACTAGCGGGTCCTACAATGAGCAGTTCTTC.

The V gene is TRBV15, the J gene TRBJ1-1; D ambiguous. The germline V gene encodes CDR1 LNHNV and CDR2 YYDKDF (reference sequence). The CDR3 totals 14 residues. Trimming pared 6 bases from V and 1 base from J, leaving 12 bases between. The CDR3 bases are TGTGCCACCAGGCTGGAGGCAGGGAACACTGAAGCTTTCTTT. Translated, it gives CATRLEAGNTEAFF.

The chain employs TRBV7-9 and TRBJ2-2; D possibly corresponds to TRBD2 (5 bases). The ends were cut back, 6 bases at V and 1 base at J, with 15 bases in the middle. From germline, CDR1 is SEHNR and CDR2 FQNEAQ (reference sequence). CDR3 size: 16 residues. CDR3 in amino acids: CASRSPRGLNTGELFF. The CDR3 nucleotides read TGTGCCAGCAGATCACCCAGAGGGCTGAACACCGGGGAGCTGTTTTTT.

V gene TRBV10-3 combines with J gene TRBJ2-1; TRBD2 might be the D (6 bases). This CDR3 contains 15 residues. CDR1 ENHRY and CDR2 SYGVKD come from the germline V gene. Trimming removed 6 bases at V and 5 bases at J, with 17 bases between. As DNA, the CDR3 is TGTGCCATCAGCCAACGGGACTCAGGCGACAATGAGCAGTTCTTC. Its protein product is CAISQRDSGDNEQFF.

The rearrangement joins TRBV9 to TRBJ1-1; D is ambiguous. Germline values: CDR1 SGDLS, CDR2 YYNGEE. Trimming cost V 0 bases and J 1 base, with 4 bases left between them. The CDR3 loop spans 13 amino acids. CDR3 bases: TGTGCCAGCAGCGTAGATAGGAACACTGAAGCTTTCTTT. This codes for CASSVDRNTEAFF.

The chain combines TRBV4-2 with TRBJ2-2; D is ambiguous. This CDR3 has 15 residues. Germline V gene data show CDR1 as LGHNA and CDR2 as YNFKEQ. V lost 0 bases and J 5 bases, leaving 10 bases between the germline ends. The CDR3 region is CASSQDVGKTGELFF. The CDR3 DNA reads as TGTGCCAGCAGCCAAGATGTCGGCAAAACCGGGGAGCTGTTTTTT.

The J gene is TRBJ2-1, the V gene TRBV30; 8 nucleotides line up with TRBD2. V lost 3 bases, J lost 6 bases, and 10 bases stayed unmatched. From germline, CDR1 is GTSNPN and CDR2 SVGIG (reference sequence). The CDR3 length is 15 residues. In DNA, the CDR3 is TGTGCCTGGAGCCCGAGCGGGAGAGCACGCAATGAGCAGTTCTTC. Protein sequence: CAWSPSGRARNEQFF.

The chain carries TRBV18 and TRBJ1-1; D not certain. Germline V gene data show CDR1 as KGHSH and CDR2 as LQKENI. V was shortened by 3 bases and J by 1 base, with 9 bases between the two germline ends. The CDR3 length is 14 residues. The CDR3 protein is CASSPVGQNTEAFF. Here the CDR3 DNA reads TGTGCCAGCTCACCTGTAGGCCAGAACACTGAAGCTTTCTTT.

This CDR3 is CASSYSGGPQHF. The CDR3 DNA follows: TGTGCCAGCAGTTACTCGGGGGGGCCCCAGCATTTT. The chain combines TRBV6-5 with TRBJ1-5, with a possible D match to TRBD1 (5 bases). Germline CDR1 MNHEY, CDR2 SVGAGI. The ends were cut back, 0 bases at V and 9 bases at J, with 6 bases in the middle. The CDR3 has 12 amino acids.

The genes are TRBV19 and TRBJ1-5; D is uncertain. CDR3 size: 15 residues. Trimming shortened V by 5 bases and J by 2 bases, and 13 bases separated the two germline ends. CDR1 LNHDA and CDR2 SQIVND come from the germline V gene (reference sequence). The CDR3 region is CASSEFLERNQPQHF. CDR3 sequence (DNA): TGTGCCAGTAGTGAGTTCCTCGAACGCAATCAGCCCCAGCATTTT.

J is TRBJ2-2 and V is TRBV6-1; D unclear. Germline V gene lookup returns CDR1 MNHNS and CDR2 SASEGT. CDR3 length equals 13 residues. V lost 4 bases, J lost 4 bases, and 7 bases lay in between. The CDR3, as DNA: TGTGCCAGCAGTGTAGATTCCACCGGGGAGCTGTTTTTT. It translates to CASSVDSTGELFF.

The chain recombines TRBV6-5 with TRBJ2-5; D may be TRBD1 (5 bases). CDR3 length: 14 residues. V lost 6 bases and J 5 bases, leaving 16 bases between the germline ends. From germline, CDR1 is MNHEY and CDR2 SVGAGI. The CDR3 DNA is TGTGCCAGCAGGCCCTCCGGCAGGGATGAGACCCAGTACTTC. Its protein is CASRPSGRDETQYF.

The chain couples TRBV27 to TRBJ2-7, with unresolved D. This CDR3 comprises 11 residues. Germline CDR1 reads MNHEY; CDR2 reads SMNVEV (reference sequence). Deletions cut 5 bases from V and 5 bases from J, with 7 bases between. Written as DNA, the CDR3 is TGTGCCAGCAGTAAAAGCAACGAGCAGTACTTC. Translation gives CASSKSNEQYF.

This clone was recorded a few times. The V and J genes are TRBV28 and TRBJ1-5; TRBD1 agrees at 7 bases. The V segment lost 8 bases and the J segment 4 bases; nucleotides outside the gene matches: 8. This CDR3 has 14 amino acids. Germline CDR1 reads MDHEN; CDR2 reads SYDVKM. CDR3 coding DNA: TGTGCCAGCGCCCCCGGGACAGTAAATCAGCCCCAGCATTTT. This sequence encodes CASAPGTVNQPQHF. Looking up the rest from reference TRBV28 and TRBJ1-5 gives the full variable domain: DVKVTQSSRYLVKRTGEKVFLECVQDMDHENMFWYRQDPGLGLRLIYFSYDVKMKEKGDIPEGYSVSREKKERFSLILESASTNQTSMYLCASAPGTVNQPQHFGDGTRLSIL.